This entry features one T cell receptor beta chain sequence. The antigen remains unidentified. V was clipped by 5 bases and J by 8 bases, with 15 bases between them. This CDR3 has 13 residues. CDR1 is MDHEN and CDR2 is SYDVKM in the germline V gene. Measured with immunoSEQ multiplex PCR; TCRdb has only the in-frame clones, and not every one. This sample has approximately 300,000 clones, with roughly 87% found just once. This sample is drawn from a study of cytomegalovirus exposure and HLA in healthy donors. General study points: The study listed roughly 160 cytomegalovirus-associated TCR beta chains.

This TCR was recovered from a woman aged 25 to 39 in good health and CMV-seropositive. Sequenced input: PBMCs. V usage is TRBV28 and J usage is TRBJ1-2; D is perhaps TRBD1 (6 bases). This CDR3 reads CASSGTGGRGYTF. The CDR3 DNA reads as TGTGCCAGCAGTGGAACTGGGGGGCGGGGCTACACCTTC.